The text below deals with one T cell receptor beta chain. The specificity of this receptor is unknown. No base quality values were provided; no much bigger clone lies one nucleotide off. Ficoll-Paque density gradient centrifugation was used to isolate PBMCs. This sample is part of a study of T-cell memory formation after mild COVID-19 (dated by TCRdb to about 2021). Broadly, across the study: TCR sequence clusters from the two donors were largely donor specific. In two donors, T-cell clones that expanded and contracted after mild COVID-19 were tracked by sequencing TCRalpha and TCRbeta repertoires over time. Two young, previously healthy adult volunteers, one female and one male, were included in the cohort.

CDR1 and CDR2 are read off the germline V gene (reference sequence) as MNHEY and SMNVEV. Inclusive of the bounding cysteine and phenylalanine, the CDR3 is 15 residues long. Here the CDR3 DNA is all that survives: 45 bases in frame from base 1. From V the trimming removes 8 bases and from J it removes 6 bases, while the gene matches leave 10 bases of the junction unaccounted for. The study at large found these results: Some responding clones were detected in pre-infection memory, which suggested that pre-existing cross-reactive memory T cells had joined the SARS-CoV-2 response. Balanced CD4/CD8 phenotypes were observed for clones contracting from day 15 to 85, whereas a bias towards CD4+ was observed for a second wave of clones expanding from day 15 to 37. Contracting CD4+ clones appeared mostly in the CM and EM memory subsets, whereas CD8+ clones were enriched in EMRA. SARS-CoV-2 specificity was not confirmed for the second-wave clones peaking on day 37. Only a couple of mild cases were covered in the study, and larger cohorts including severe cases with pre-infection samples were considered necessary.

The instrument was an Illumina NovaSeq 6000. Using 5'RACE with constant-segment primers, TCRalpha and TCRbeta cDNA libraries were constructed, with sample barcodes and unique molecular identifiers added in the process. Trizol reagent was used to extract RNA from every sample. Library amplification was performed in two PCR steps, and a second sample barcode and Illumina TruSeq adapters were introduced in the second step. Sequencing of libraries was performed on an Illumina NovaSeq with 2 x 150 bp paired-end reads. Turning to the authors' computational methods: The reads were demultiplexed and collapsed into UMI-guided consensus sequences using migec v1.2.7. Using mixcr v2.1.11, UMI consensuses were aligned to TRA and TRB V and J templates and then assembled into clonotypes. A clonotype was counted as expanded or contracted only when both edgeR and NoisET called the clonotype significant, with the noise models trained on biological replicates. For edgeR calls, the cutoffs were a false discovery rate-adjusted p below 0.01 and a log2 fold-change threshold of 1. PCA with hierarchical clustering of max-normalized trajectories of the 1000 most abundant clonotypes was used as exploratory dynamics analysis. Each responding clone was given a CD4 or CD8 phenotype based on the CD4+ and CD8+ repertoires, which had been sequenced separately. TCRdb trimmed the raw reads at Q25, called clones with MiXCR and kept productive beta chains. Every entry covers one CDR3 protein and lists the most common genes and DNA from its rows. What appears here as the V and J calls and clone size reflects TCRdb's work, not the paper's. In this sample the table shows approximately 210,000 distinct CDR3 sequences, around 25% of which occur a single time. The ten largest clones add up to 9.5% to 12% of the sample.

Sequencing was done on a sample of PBMCs or a T cell subset sorted from them (not recorded which). The clonotype originates from an adult woman who had mild COVID-19 (a few samples of this study predate the infection). The sample titles of this study are shuffled in the database, so cell type and time point are left out; the donor was told from shared clones. Recombination linked TRBV27 to TRBJ2-1; 10 central bases correspond to TRBD1. At the DNA level, the sequence is TGTGCCAGCCGCCGCGGGACAGGGGCGTTCAATGAGCAGTTCTTC. Translated, this gives CASRRGTGAFNEQFF.